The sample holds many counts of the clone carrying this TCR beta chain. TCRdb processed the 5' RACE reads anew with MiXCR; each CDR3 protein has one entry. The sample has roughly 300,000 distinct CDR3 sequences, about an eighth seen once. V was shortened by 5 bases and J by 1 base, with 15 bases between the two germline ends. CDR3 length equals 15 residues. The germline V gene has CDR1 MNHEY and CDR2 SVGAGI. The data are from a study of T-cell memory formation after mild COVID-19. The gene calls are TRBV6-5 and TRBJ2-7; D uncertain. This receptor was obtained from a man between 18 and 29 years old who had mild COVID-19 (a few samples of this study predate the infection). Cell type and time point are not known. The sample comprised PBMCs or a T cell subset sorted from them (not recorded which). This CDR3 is CASSRMVDRSYEQYF. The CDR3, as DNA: TGTGCCAGCAGTAGAATGGTGGACCGTTCCTACGAGCAGTACTTC.